Each of the 16 T cell receptor beta chains below was sequenced from the same sample in a study of T-cell reconstitution after alpha-beta-depleted transplantation in children. Preparing the TCRbeta library involved the use of unique molecular identifiers. TCRdb passed the PCR reads through MiXCR, listing each CDR3 protein once. This sample carries about 420,000 distinct CDR3 sequences, roughly 17% of them seen once, and the ten largest clones take 29%. The starting material was PBMCs, mostly from graft donor cells, obtained 360 days after TCRalphabeta/CD19-depleted stem cell transplant. Receptor source: a boy under three years old who had a stem cell transplant for Wiskott-Aldrich syndrome, so the T cells may come from the graft donor.

The chain links TRBV27 to TRBJ2-3, with D maybe TRBD2 (5 bases). This CDR3 comprises 14 residues. V was shortened by 1 base and J by 6 bases, with 11 bases between the two germline ends. CDR1 and CDR2 (germline): MNHEY, SMNVEV (reference sequence). In DNA, the CDR3 is TGTGCCAGCAGTTTATACGTAGCGCCCGATACGCAGTATTTT. It is translated as CASSLYVAPDTQYF.

V is TRBV11-2 and J is TRBJ2-3, with a tentative D call TRBD1 (7 bases). The CDR3 has 19 amino acids. Trimming pared 3 bases from V and 1 base from J, leaving 23 bases between. CDR1 SGHAT and CDR2 FQNNGV come from the germline V gene. The CDR3 DNA is TGTGCCAGCAGCTTCATTCGGCGCAACAGGGGAGGAGGCACAGATACGCAGTATTTT. It specifies CASSFIRRNRGGGTDTQYF. The full variable domain, in which reference TRBV11-2 and TRBJ2-3 provide the parts outside the CDR3, is EAGVAQSPRYKIIEKRQSVAFWCNPISGHATLYWYQQILGQGPKLLIQFQNNGVVDDSQLPKDRFSAERLKGVDSTLKIQPAKLEDSAVYLCASSFIRRNRGGGTDTQYFGPGTRLTVL.

This clonotype was observed a few times. V usage is TRBV18 and J usage is TRBJ2-5; the D is unclear. V was shortened by 3 bases and J by 3 bases, with 8 bases between the two germline ends. This CDR3 has 13 residues. Germline V gene lookup returns CDR1 KGHSH and CDR2 LQKENI. CDR3 protein: CASSPLQEETQYF. The CDR3 bases are TGTGCCAGCTCACCGCTTCAGGAAGAGACCCAGTACTTC. Drawing the rest from reference TRBV18 and TRBJ2-5, the complete variable domain is NAGVMQNPRHLVRRRGQEARLRCSPMKGHSHVYWYRQLPEEGLKFMVYLQKENIIDESGMPKERFSAEFPKEGPSILRIQQVVRGDSAAYFCASSPLQEETQYFGPGTRLLVL.

The genes are TRBV6-1 and TRBJ2-7, with TRBD2 as a possible D gene (6 bases). The CDR3 sequence is 15 residues long. Germline CDR1 and CDR2: MNHNS and SASEGT. With 6 bases removed from V and 3 bases from J, the gap between germline ends came to 18 bases. CDR3 amino acids: CASSQNSGRGYEQYF. CDR3 bases: TGTGCCAGCAGCCAAAATAGCGGAAGGGGCTACGAGCAGTACTTC.

In its sample, this clonotype was seen a few times. CDR3: CASSYRVGRDTGELFF. The CDR3 region has the DNA TGTGCCAGCAGCTACCGTGTGGGGAGAGACACCGGGGAGCTGTTTTTT. V is TRBV13 and J is TRBJ2-2; tentative D call: TRBD2 (5 bases). Trimming took off 4 bases at V and 3 bases at J, with 15 bases between the two ends. Germline CDR1 PRHDT, CDR2 FYEKMQ (reference sequence). The CDR3 runs 16 residues.

The chain has TRBV7-9 and TRBJ1-1, with a weak D call TRBD1 (6 bases). V lost 5 bases to trimming and J lost 1 base, with 17 bases between them. The CDR3 is 16 residues long. Germline V lookup: CDR1 SEHNR, CDR2 FQNEAQ (reference sequence). The CDR3 here is CASSQGRGQSNTEAFF. The CDR3 coding sequence is TGTGCCAGCAGCCAAGGGAGGGGACAATCGAACACTGAAGCTTTCTTT.

This clonotype showed up just a few times. V gene TRBV4-3 combines with J gene TRBJ2-7; 7 bases line up with TRBD1. The CDR3 length is 15 residues. Trimming cost V 0 bases and J 2 bases; bases outside gene matches: 4. Germline V gene sequence: CDR1 LGHNA, CDR2 YSLEER. CDR3 protein: CASSQEARGTYEQYF. The CDR3 nucleotides are TGCGCCAGCAGCCAAGAAGCCAGGGGGACCTACGAGCAGTACTTC.

The rearrangement links TRBV29-1 to TRBJ2-1; 10 bases map to TRBD2. With 7 bases clipped from V and 3 bases from J, the junction kept 9 bases outside the gene matches. The CDR3 spans 15 residues. CDR1 and CDR2 (germline): SQVTM, ANQGSEA. The CDR3 region is CSAGSGGHNYNEQFF. The CDR3 DNA sequence: TGCAGCGCCGGTAGCGGGGGGCACAACTACAATGAGCAGTTCTTC.

This clonotype was recorded many times. The chain couples TRBV10-3 to TRBJ2-1, with 8 bases identical to TRBD1. V shed 4 bases and J 6 bases; nucleotides not matched to a gene: 2. Germline CDR1 ENHRY, CDR2 SYGVKD. The CDR3 has 13 amino acids. CDR3 amino acids: CAISGQGFNEQFF. The DNA for the CDR3 is TGTGCCATCAGTGGACAGGGGTTCAATGAGCAGTTCTTC.

This clonotype appeared a few times. The rearrangement joins TRBV19 to TRBJ1-5; D gene unclear. V lost 3 bases to trimming and J lost 5 bases, with 8 bases between them. CDR1 LNHDA and CDR2 SQIVND come from the germline V gene (reference sequence). CDR3 size: 13 residues. The chain's CDR3 is CASSIGGYQPQHF. CDR3 in DNA: TGTGCCAGTAGTATTGGAGGTTATCAGCCCCAGCATTTT.

The chain joins TRBV11-2 to TRBJ1-2, with a possible D match to TRBD1 (5 bases). V was pared by 1 base and J by 3 bases, with 9 bases between. The germline V gene encodes CDR1 SGHAT and CDR2 FQNNGV. The CDR3 consists of 14 residues. The CDR3 sequence is CASSLAAGYYGYTF. The CDR3 bases are TGTGCCAGCAGCTTAGCAGCAGGGTACTATGGCTACACCTTC.

This clonotype was picked up a small number of times. This chain connects TRBV20-1 to TRBJ2-1; TRBD2 might be the D (6 bases). The CDR3 has 14 residues. Germline CDR1 and CDR2: DFQATT and SNEGSKA (reference sequence). Trimming left V 6 bases short and J 3 bases short, with 15 bases between. Written as DNA, the CDR3 is TGCAGTGCCAGGCGGGGACTTTTCTACAATGAGCAGTTCTTC. It translates to CSARRGLFYNEQFF.

The V and J genes are TRBV7-9 and TRBJ2-7, with a possible D match to TRBD1 (6 bases). The CDR3 totals 14 residues. Trimming stripped 5 bases from V and 2 bases from J, with 13 bases between. Germline V gives CDR1 SEHNR, CDR2 FQNEAQ (reference sequence). The CDR3 bases are TGTGCCAGCAGCAGTACAGGGAGACCCTACGAGCAGTACTTC. Encoded protein: CASSSTGRPYEQYF. The whole variable domain, remainder taken from reference TRBV7-9 and TRBJ2-7, is DTGVSQNPRHKITKRGQNVTFRCDPISEHNRLYWYRQTLGQGPEFLTYFQNEAQLEKSRLLSDRFSAERPKGSFSTLEIQRTEQGDSAMYLCASSSTGRPYEQYFGPGTRLTVT.

This sequence joins TRBV12-3 or TRBV12-4 and TRBJ1-6, with TRBD1 matching over 7 bases. The CDR3 sequence is 15 residues long. J was trimmed by 6 bases and V by 3 bases; bases with no gene match: 5. In nucleotides, the CDR3 is TGTGCCAGCAGTTTCCGGACAGGTGGTAATTCACCCCTCCACTTT. This sequence encodes CASSFRTGGNSPLHF.

The J gene is TRBJ2-2, the V gene TRBV7-2; D is perhaps TRBD2 (6 bases). CDR1 is SGHTA and CDR2 is FQGNSA in the germline V gene. The CDR3 runs 14 residues. With 8 bases removed from V and 8 bases from J, the gap between germline ends came to 18 bases. The CDR3 spells CASLLMGGAGELFF. CDR3 nucleotides: TGTGCCAGCCTTTTAATGGGGGGTGCGGGGGAGCTGTTTTTT.

This clonotype was recorded many times. The chain recombines TRBV12-3 or TRBV12-4 with TRBJ2-1, with 9 nucleotides matching TRBD1. CDR3 length equals 15 residues. Unmatched junction bases numbered 5, after V lost 3 bases and J lost 5 bases. CDR3 coding DNA: TGTGCCAGCAGTTTTGGGGACAGGGAGAACAATGAGCAGTTCTTC. Residues: CASSFGDRENNEQFF.